The subject of this entry is one TCR beta chain. This sample was taken from a study of blood T cell repertoires in COVID-19. On the study more broadly: The samples span acute and convalescent COVID-19 from the United States, Italy and Spain. From T cells, B-cell-depleted T cells, or PBMCs came the material, which was cDNA or gDNA.

The CDR3 length is 16 residues. Patients at the Seattle site were enrolled during active infection and followed longitudinally. As handled by the study authors: Reference gene primer amplification yielded estimated nucleated cell counts. Using immunoSEQ multiplex PCR, the repertoire was profiled, and TCRdb retains in-frame clones only, with some absent. Clone size and V and J calls were adopted from that table, with D and trimming inferred from the DNA. The table records roughly 300,000 clones, approximately 87% of them present only once. Material: peripheral blood. This chain joins TRBV21-1 and TRBJ2-3; the table's D call of TRBD2 was not tested on the DNA. TRBV21-1 is flagged as a pseudogene. The clonotype comes from a woman aged 25 to 39 with COVID-19, enrolled during active disease. CDR3: CASSIGLAGGPHTQYF. For the CDR3, the DNA is TGTGCCAGCAGCATTGGACTAGCGGGGGGGCCGCATACGCAGTATTTT.